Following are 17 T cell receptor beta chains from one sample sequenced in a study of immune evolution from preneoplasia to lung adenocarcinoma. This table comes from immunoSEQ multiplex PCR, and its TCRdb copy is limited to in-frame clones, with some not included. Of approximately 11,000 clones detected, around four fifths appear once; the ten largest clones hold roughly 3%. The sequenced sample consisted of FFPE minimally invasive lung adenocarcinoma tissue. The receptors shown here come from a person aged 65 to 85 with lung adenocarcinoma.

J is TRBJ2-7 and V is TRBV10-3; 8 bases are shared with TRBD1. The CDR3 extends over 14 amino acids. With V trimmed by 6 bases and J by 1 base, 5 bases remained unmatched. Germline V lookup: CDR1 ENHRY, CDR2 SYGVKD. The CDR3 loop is CAIRETGESYEQYF. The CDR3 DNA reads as TGTGCCATCAGGGAGACAGGGGAGTCCTACGAGCAGTACTTC.

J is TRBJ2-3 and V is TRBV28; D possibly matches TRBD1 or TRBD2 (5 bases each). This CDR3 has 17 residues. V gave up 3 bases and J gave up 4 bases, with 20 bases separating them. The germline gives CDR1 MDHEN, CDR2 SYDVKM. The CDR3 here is CASSFGAGHLSADTQYF. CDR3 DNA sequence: TGTGCCAGCAGTTTCGGGGCAGGCCATTTGAGCGCAGATACGCAGTATTTT.

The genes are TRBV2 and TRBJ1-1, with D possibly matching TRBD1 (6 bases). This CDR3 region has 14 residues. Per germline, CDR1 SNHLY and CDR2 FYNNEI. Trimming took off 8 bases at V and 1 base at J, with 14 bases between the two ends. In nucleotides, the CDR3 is TGTGCCAGCGGGACACACTATACGAACACTGAAGCTTTCTTT. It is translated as CASGTHYTNTEAFF.

CDR3 sequence reads: CSALEAGYTF. The CDR3 DNA reads as TGCAGCGCGCTTGAGGCTGGCTACACCTTC. The chain carries TRBV29-1 and TRBJ1-2; D is unresolved. V was trimmed by 7 bases and J by 7 bases, leaving 10 bases between them. CDR3 size: 10 residues. Germline CDR1 reads SQVTM; CDR2 reads ANQGSEA.

CDR3: CASSYSARGPGELFF. As DNA, the CDR3 is TGTGCCAGCAGTTACTCGGCCAGGGGGCCCGGGGAGCTGTTTTTT. The rearrangement uses TRBV6-6 and TRBJ2-2; 8 nucleotides align to TRBD1. The CDR3 covers 15 residues. Losses at the gene ends were 0 bases for V and 6 bases for J; bases not matched to a gene: 3. In germline, CDR1 is MNHNY, CDR2 SVGAGI (reference sequence).

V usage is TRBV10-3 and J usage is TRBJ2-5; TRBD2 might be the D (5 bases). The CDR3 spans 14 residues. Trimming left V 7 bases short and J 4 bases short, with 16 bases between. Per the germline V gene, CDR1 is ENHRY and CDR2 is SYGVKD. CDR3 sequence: CAIKSGEGPETQYF. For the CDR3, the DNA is TGTGCCATCAAAAGCGGAGAGGGTCCAGAGACCCAGTACTTC.

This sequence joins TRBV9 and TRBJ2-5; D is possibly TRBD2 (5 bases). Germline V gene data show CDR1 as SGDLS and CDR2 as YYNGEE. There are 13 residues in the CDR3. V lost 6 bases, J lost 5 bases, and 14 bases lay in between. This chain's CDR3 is CASNRGPRETQYF. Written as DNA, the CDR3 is TGTGCCAGCAATCGCGGGCCCCGGGAGACCCAGTACTTC.

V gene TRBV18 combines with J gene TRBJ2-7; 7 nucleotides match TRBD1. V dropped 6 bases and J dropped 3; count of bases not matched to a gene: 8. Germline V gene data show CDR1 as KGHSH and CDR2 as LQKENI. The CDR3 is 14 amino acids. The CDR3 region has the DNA TGTGCCAGCTCCCTAACGGGACAGAACTACGAGCAGTACTTC. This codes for CASSLTGQNYEQYF.

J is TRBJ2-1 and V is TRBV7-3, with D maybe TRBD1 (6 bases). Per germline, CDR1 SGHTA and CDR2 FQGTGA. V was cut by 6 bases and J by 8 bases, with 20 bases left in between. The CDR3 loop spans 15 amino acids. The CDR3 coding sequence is TGTGCCAGCAGTTTCAGACAGGCTGCGATCGATGAGCAGTTCTTC. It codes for CASSFRQAAIDEQFF.

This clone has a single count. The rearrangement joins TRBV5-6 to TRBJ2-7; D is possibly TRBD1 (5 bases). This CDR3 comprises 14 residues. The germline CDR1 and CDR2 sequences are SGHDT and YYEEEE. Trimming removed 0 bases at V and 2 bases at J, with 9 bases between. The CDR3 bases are TGTGCCAGCAGCTTGGGGACATTTACCTACGAGCAGTACTTC. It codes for CASSLGTFTYEQYF.

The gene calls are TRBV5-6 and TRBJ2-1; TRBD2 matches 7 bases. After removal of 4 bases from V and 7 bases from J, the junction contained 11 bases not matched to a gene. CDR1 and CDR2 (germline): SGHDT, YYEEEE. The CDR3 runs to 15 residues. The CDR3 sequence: CASSPFREVGNEQFF. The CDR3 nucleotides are TGTGCCAGCAGCCCCTTCCGGGAGGTCGGGAATGAGCAGTTCTTC.

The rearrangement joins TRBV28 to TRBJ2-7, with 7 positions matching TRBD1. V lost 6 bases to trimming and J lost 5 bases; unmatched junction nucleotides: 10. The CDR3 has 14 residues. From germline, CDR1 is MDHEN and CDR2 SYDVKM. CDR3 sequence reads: CASSRRVTGNEQYF. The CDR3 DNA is TGTGCCAGCAGCCGGCGTGTGACAGGGAACGAGCAGTACTTC.

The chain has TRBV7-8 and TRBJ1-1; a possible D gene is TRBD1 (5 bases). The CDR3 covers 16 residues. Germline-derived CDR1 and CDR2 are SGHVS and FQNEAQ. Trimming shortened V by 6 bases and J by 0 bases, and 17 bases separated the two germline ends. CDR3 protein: CASSLKTARMNTEAFF. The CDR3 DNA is TGTGCCAGCAGTCTAAAGACAGCGCGAATGAACACTGAAGCTTTCTTT.

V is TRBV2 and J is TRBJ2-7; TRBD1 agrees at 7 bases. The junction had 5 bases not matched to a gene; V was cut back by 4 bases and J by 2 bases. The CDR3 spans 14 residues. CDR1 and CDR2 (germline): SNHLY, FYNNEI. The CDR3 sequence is CASSVGTVTYEQYF. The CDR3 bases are TGTGCCAGCAGTGTGGGGACAGTCACCTACGAGCAGTACTTC.

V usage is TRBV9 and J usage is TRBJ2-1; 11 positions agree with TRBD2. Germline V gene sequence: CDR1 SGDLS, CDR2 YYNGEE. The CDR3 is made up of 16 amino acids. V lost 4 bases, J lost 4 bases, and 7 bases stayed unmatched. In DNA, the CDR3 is TGTGCCAGCAGCCTCAAGCTAGCGGGGGGATACAATGAGCAGTTCTTC. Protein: CASSLKLAGGYNEQFF.

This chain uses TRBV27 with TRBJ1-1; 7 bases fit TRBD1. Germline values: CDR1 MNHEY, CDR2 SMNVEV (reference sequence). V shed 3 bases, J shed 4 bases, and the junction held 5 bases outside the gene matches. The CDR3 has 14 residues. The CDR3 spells CASSFLQGSTEAFF. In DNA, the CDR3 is TGTGCCAGCAGTTTTCTACAGGGGAGCACTGAAGCTTTCTTT.

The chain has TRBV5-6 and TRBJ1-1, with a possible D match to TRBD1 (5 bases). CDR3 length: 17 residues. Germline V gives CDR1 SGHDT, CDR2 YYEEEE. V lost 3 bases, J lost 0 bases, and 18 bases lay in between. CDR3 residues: CASSYGGASGLNTEAFF. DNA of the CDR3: TGTGCCAGCAGCTACGGTGGGGCAAGCGGTCTGAACACTGAAGCTTTCTTT.